The clone carrying this TCR beta chain was seen many times. Antigen unknown. The data were taken from a study of T cells in Graves' hyperthyroidism and ophthalmopathy. Study-wide points: For ophthalmopathy, model prediction preceded onset by a median roughly 6.5 months.

The germline V gene encodes CDR1 SGHVS and CDR2 FQNEAQ. The CDR3 runs 13 residues. V gave up 4 bases and J gave up 5 bases, with 9 bases separating them. TCR beta CDR3 sequences were amplified from RNA transcripts. A set of HTBI primers served as the primers for a first-round RT-PCR of the TCR CDR3. TCRdb used MiXCR to reprocess the multiplex PCR reads, holding one entry per CDR3 protein. Of more than 500,000 distinct CDR3 sequences in the sample, 13% to 15% were seen once. This chain uses TRBV7-8 with TRBJ1-5; D gene uncertain. This TCR was recovered from a woman aged 40 to 49 with Graves' hyperthyroidism. What was sequenced was blood. The CDR3 nucleotides are TGTGCCAGCAGCTCAGGTGTAGATCAGCCCCAGCATTTT. Amino acid sequence: CASSSGVDQPQHF.